This T cell receptor beta chain originates from a study of CD8 T cells in ankylosing spondylitis. Findings and caveats of the study: The study identified a TCR beta motif of under 10 highly homologous variants that appeared characteristic of ankylosing spondylitis blood. Earlier literature documents some of the motif variants in reactive arthritis synovial fluid and blood.

Note on this clonotype: Its antigen remains unidentified.

The CDR3 spans 14 residues. The V gene lost 10 bases and the J gene lost 0 bases, with 16 bases spanning the gap. Germline V gene lookup returns CDR1 SNHLY and CDR2 FYNNEI. Using quantitative 5'-RACE with molecular barcodes, the authors made TCR beta libraries. A single record per CDR3 protein comes from TCRdb applying MiXCR to the 5' RACE reads. The repertoire holds 450,000 or so distinct CDR3 sequences, with roughly 26% as singletons. The sequencing sample was made of blood, either unsorted or a sorted T cell fraction (not recorded which). The receptor was isolated from a male donor with ankylosing spondylitis. The rearrangement joins TRBV2 to TRBJ2-7; D is uncertain. CDR3 protein: CATAVGASSYEQYV. The CDR3 nucleotides are TGTGCCACCGCCGTCGGTGCAAGCTCCTACGAGCAGTACGTC.